This T cell receptor beta chain was sequenced during a study of blood T cell repertoires in COVID-19. Study-level background: PBMCs, B-cell-depleted T cells, or T cells provided the cDNA or gDNA that made up the material.

Libraries were prepared by immunoSEQ multiplex PCR; TCRdb keeps only in-frame clonotypes and omits some of them. The profile shows tens of thousands of clones, about 86% of them singletons. This CDR3 contains 19 residues. Trimming removed 3 bases at V and 0 bases at J, with 21 bases between. The germline V gene encodes CDR1 MGHRA and CDR2 YSYEKL. This clonotype originated in an older woman with acute or convalescent COVID-19. Sequencing used peripheral blood. The rearrangement uses TRBV4-1 and TRBJ1-3, with D maybe TRBD1 (5 bases). The chain's CDR3 is CASSHPGWTSLDSGNTIYF. CDR3 coding DNA: TGCGCCAGCAGCCACCCAGGGTGGACCTCCTTGGACTCTGGAAACACCATATATTTT.